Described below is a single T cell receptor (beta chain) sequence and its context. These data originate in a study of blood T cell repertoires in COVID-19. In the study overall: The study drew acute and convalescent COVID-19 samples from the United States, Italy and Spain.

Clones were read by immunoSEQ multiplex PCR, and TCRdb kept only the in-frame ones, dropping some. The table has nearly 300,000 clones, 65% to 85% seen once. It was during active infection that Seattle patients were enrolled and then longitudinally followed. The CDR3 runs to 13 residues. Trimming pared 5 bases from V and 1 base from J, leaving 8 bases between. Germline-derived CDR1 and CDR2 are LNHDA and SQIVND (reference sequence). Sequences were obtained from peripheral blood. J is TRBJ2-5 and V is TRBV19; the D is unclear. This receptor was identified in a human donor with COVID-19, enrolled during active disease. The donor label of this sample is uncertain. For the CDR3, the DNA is TGTGCCAGTAGTGCTGCAGTCCAAGAGACCCAGTACTTC. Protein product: CASSAAVQETQYF.